What follows are 30 T cell receptor beta chains derived from one specimen sequenced in a study of blood T cell repertoires in COVID-19. The data were produced by immunoSEQ multiplex PCR, yet TCRdb's version contains in-frame clones alone and is incomplete. The sample carries about 140,000 clones, over 60% recorded once. Material: peripheral blood. These receptors came from an elderly man with acute or convalescent COVID-19.

This clone was detected only once. A far larger clone is only one base removed, so a read error is likely. Additional DNA sequences in this sample encode the identical CDR3. The rearrangement links TRBV7-2 to TRBJ1-1; 9 nucleotides agree with TRBD1. Trimming took 3 bases from V and 1 from J; bases not matched to a gene: 0. The CDR3 has 14 residues. Germline CDR1 is SGHTA and CDR2 is FQGNSA. The CDR3 nucleotides are TGTGCCAGCAGCTTGGGACAGGGGAACACTGAAGCTTTCTTT. Amino acids: CASSLGQGNTEAFF.

In nucleotides, the CDR3 is TGTGCCAGCAGATTACTAGCGGGGAGCACAGATACGCAGTATTTT. Its protein product is CASRLLAGSTDTQYF. This chain connects TRBV2 to TRBJ2-3; TRBD2 matches at 10 bases. The CDR3 is 15 residues long. V was pared by 6 bases and J by 0 bases, with 3 bases of the junction left unmatched. Germline lookup yields CDR1 SNHLY and CDR2 FYNNEI. The complete variable domain, with remaining parts taken from reference TRBV2 and TRBJ2-3, reads EPEVTQTPSHQVTQMGQEVILRCVPISNHLYFYWYRQILGQKVEFLVSFYNNEISEKSEIFDDQFSVERPDGSNFTLKIRSTKLEDSAMYFCASRLLAGSTDTQYFGPGTRLTVL.

This chain joins TRBV7-8 and TRBJ1-5, with a weak D call TRBD1 (6 bases). CDR3 length equals 17 residues. Trimming stripped 5 bases from V and 0 bases from J, with 17 bases between. The germline V gene encodes CDR1 SGHVS and CDR2 FQNEAQ. This CDR3 is CASSPWTAQDSNQPQHF. DNA for the CDR3: TGTGCCAGCAGCCCGTGGACAGCTCAAGATAGCAATCAGCCCCAGCATTTT. The entire variable domain, with the rest obtained from reference TRBV7-8 and TRBJ1-5, is as follows: GAGVSQSPRYKVAKRGQDVALRCDPISGHVSLFWYQQALGQGPEFLTYFQNEAQLDKSGLPSDRFFAERPEGSVSTLKIQRTQQEDSAVYLCASSPWTAQDSNQPQHFGDGTRLSIL.

V usage is TRBV5-5 and J usage is TRBJ2-7; 10 nucleotides agree with TRBD2. Germline V CDR1 and CDR2: SGHKS, YYEKEE (reference sequence). This CDR3 region has 13 residues. The J segment lost 6 bases and the V segment lost 2 bases, leaving 2 bases of the junction unmatched. The CDR3 region is CASSFGTSVEQYF. CDR3 sequence (DNA): TGTGCCAGCAGCTTCGGGACTAGCGTCGAGCAGTACTTC.

This chain connects TRBV25-1 to TRBJ2-5, with a possible D match to TRBD1 (6 bases). Germline loops: CDR1 MGHDK, CDR2 SYGVNS. Trimming removed 3 bases from V and 5 bases from J, with 13 bases in between. The CDR3 sequence is 14 residues long. The CDR3 nucleotides are TGTGCCAGCAGTGAGGCAGGGGCACGGGAGACCCAGTACTTC. It codes for CASSEAGARETQYF.

This chain links TRBV6-1 with TRBJ2-7; 7 bases match TRBD2. CDR1 is MNHNS, CDR2 SASEGT, per germline. Trimming removed 1 base from V and 9 bases from J; junction bases left unmatched: 9. CDR3 length: 14 amino acids. CDR3 protein: CASSEDWDPSGQYF. CDR3 bases: TGTGCCAGCAGTGAAGATTGGGATCCTAGCGGGCAGTACTTC.

The chain carries TRBV28 and TRBJ1-1, with no clear D. This CDR3 is 13 amino acids long. The germline V gene has CDR1 MDHEN and CDR2 SYDVKM. Trimming left V 5 bases short and J 9 bases short, with 16 bases between. CDR3 in amino acids: CASSIASEKKAFF. The DNA of the CDR3 is TGTGCCAGCAGTATCGCCTCGGAGAAGAAAGCTTTCTTT. Complete variable domain (other parts from reference TRBV28 and TRBJ1-1): DVKVTQSSRYLVKRTGEKVFLECVQDMDHENMFWYRQDPGLGLRLIYFSYDVKMKEKGDIPEGYSVSREKKERFSLILESASTNQTSMYLCASSIASEKKAFFGQGTRLTVV.

A few counts support this clone. This CDR3 reads CASSPRTGHRTF. CDR3 coding DNA: TGTGCCAGCAGCCCCAGGACAGGGCATCGGACCTTC. The rearrangement joins TRBV5-6 to TRBJ1-2; 8 bases line up with TRBD1. Germline-derived CDR1 and CDR2 are SGHDT and YYEEEE. This CDR3 spans 12 amino acids. The J segment lost 14 bases and the V segment lost 4 bases, leaving 10 bases of the junction unmatched.

Only a few counts were recorded for this clone. The genes are TRBV28 and TRBJ1-5; no reliable D call. Trimming stripped 7 bases from V and 4 bases from J, with 8 bases between. The CDR3 runs to 12 residues. Looked up from germline, CDR1 is MDHEN and CDR2 is SYDVKM. In nucleotides, the CDR3 is TGTGCCAGCACGTACGGGAATCAGCCCCAGCATTTT. Its protein is CASTYGNQPQHF.

CDR3 bases: TGTGCCAGCAGCCCCCAGCGGCGTGGCTACACCTTC. Translation: CASSPQRRGYTF. The genes are TRBV28 and TRBJ1-2, with no clear D. Trimming took off 6 bases at V and 7 bases at J, with 12 bases between the two ends. The CDR3 runs to 12 residues. The germline gives CDR1 MDHEN, CDR2 SYDVKM.

The chain joins TRBV5-4 to TRBJ1-3, with 7 bases lining up with TRBD1. There are 13 residues in the CDR3. CDR1 and CDR2 from the germline V gene are SGHNT and YYREEE (reference sequence). Losses at the gene ends were 4 bases for V and 4 bases for J; bases not matched to a gene: 2. The CDR3 DNA reads TGTGCCAGCAGCCGGGACAGAGGAAACACCATATATTTT. Residues: CASSRDRGNTIYF.

The chain recombines TRBV6-2 or TRBV6-3 with TRBJ2-5; perhaps TRBD1 as D (5 bases). V was shortened by 2 bases and J by 1 base, with 11 bases between the two germline ends. CDR3 length: 15 amino acids. CDR1 MNHEY and CDR2 SVGEGT come from the germline V gene. CDR3 residues: CASSYPRQFQETQYF. The CDR3 DNA follows: TGTGCCAGCAGTTACCCCCGACAGTTCCAAGAGACCCAGTACTTC.

The rearrangement links TRBV6-2 or TRBV6-3 to TRBJ1-1, with D perhaps matching TRBD1 (5 bases). CDR1 and CDR2 from the germline V gene are MNHEY and SVGEGT. This CDR3 spans 18 amino acids. V lost 3 bases and J 0 bases, leaving 20 bases between the germline ends. The CDR3 here is CASSYYPGLSPLNTEAFF. The CDR3 coding sequence is TGTGCCAGCAGTTATTATCCAGGGCTTTCCCCCCTGAACACTGAAGCTTTCTTT.

The gene calls are TRBV18 and TRBJ2-3; TRBD1 matches 7 bases. The germline gives CDR1 KGHSH, CDR2 LQKENI. The CDR3 totals 14 residues. V shed 1 base and J 2 bases; nucleotides not matched to a gene: 0. CDR3 sequence (DNA): TGTGCCAGCTCACCACAGGGGGCCACAGATACGCAGTATTTT. It is translated as CASSPQGATDTQYF.

The V gene is TRBV7-3, the J gene TRBJ2-3, with TRBD1 identical over 7 bases. Germline V gene sequence: CDR1 SGHTA, CDR2 FQGTGA. CDR3 size: 15 residues. V shed 3 bases and J 2 bases; nucleotides not matched to a gene: 5. DNA for the CDR3: TGTGCCAGCAGCTTCCGGGGACAGACCACAGATACGCAGTATTTT. Its protein is CASSFRGQTTDTQYF.

CDR3 coding DNA: TGTGCCAGCAGCCACCAACCAGGACAGGGGGAAACTGAAGCTTTCTTT. Its protein is CASSHQPGQGETEAFF. V and J are TRBV4-2 and TRBJ1-1, with TRBD1 matching over 10 bases. The J segment lost 5 bases and the V segment lost 3 bases, leaving 9 bases of the junction unmatched. Germline V gives CDR1 LGHNA, CDR2 YNFKEQ. The CDR3 extends over 16 amino acids.

V gene TRBV6-5 combines with J gene TRBJ1-5, with 8 bases fitting TRBD1. The germline V gene has CDR1 MNHEY and CDR2 SVGAGI. V gave up 11 bases and J gave up 3 bases; unmatched junction bases: 12. The CDR3 runs 15 residues. CDR3 coding DNA: TGTGCCGCCAAGGGTGGACAGGGATCCAATCAGCCCCAGCATTTT. Protein sequence: CAAKGGQGSNQPQHF.

The chain has TRBV23-1 and TRBJ2-3; 9 bases line up with TRBD2. TRBV23-1 is an ORF, and what it does is uncertain. V was clipped by 0 bases and J by 5 bases; unmatched bases: 12. CDR3 length: 18 amino acids. The CDR3 loop is CASSQSVESGGTVDTQYF. DNA for the CDR3: TGCGCCAGCAGTCAATCCGTAGAGAGCGGGGGGACCGTAGATACGCAGTATTTT.

The CDR3 reads CASSPQNSGANVLTF. The CDR3 DNA follows: TGTGCCAGCTCACCCCAAAACTCTGGGGCCAACGTCCTGACTTTC. The chain is built from TRBV18 and TRBJ2-6; D is unclear. The CDR3 loop spans 15 amino acids. Per germline, CDR1 KGHSH and CDR2 LQKENI. The V gene lost 3 bases and the J gene lost 0 bases, with 6 bases spanning the gap.

The table lists this clone with many counts. CDR3 residues: CASSYSEAAPTNEKLFF. CDR3 sequence (DNA): TGTGCCAGCAGTTACTCGGAGGCAGCCCCAACTAATGAAAAACTGTTTTTT. The chain combines TRBV6-2 or TRBV6-3 with TRBJ1-4; no clear D gene. Germline V gene sequence: CDR1 MNHEY, CDR2 SVGEGT. CDR3 length equals 17 residues. V was pared by 0 bases and J by 0 bases, with 11 bases between.

The rearrangement links TRBV7-2 to TRBJ2-7; weak D call: TRBD2 (6 bases). The CDR3 has 15 residues. Germline values: CDR1 SGHTA, CDR2 FQGNSA. V gave up 0 bases and J gave up 6 bases, with 15 bases separating them. CDR3 bases: TGTGCCAGCAGCTTAGCGCTTAGCGGTGCCTCCGAGCAGTACTTC. This translates into CASSLALSGASEQYF.

This clone was detected many times. This rearrangement joins TRBV3-1 (or the pseudogene TRBV3-2) to TRBJ1-4; D is perhaps TRBD1 (6 bases). CDR1 is LGHDT, CDR2 YNNKEL, per germline (reference sequence). Trimming shortened V by 2 bases and J by 8 bases, and 15 bases separated the two germline ends. CDR3 length: 15 amino acids. CDR3 DNA: TGTGCCAGCAGCCAAATAGGGACAACAGAAGAAAAACTGTTTTTT. Translating it yields CASSQIGTTEEKLFF.

The chain employs TRBV7-6 and TRBJ2-2; 9 positions match TRBD1. J gave up 6 bases and V 6 bases, and 14 bases lay outside the gene matches. This CDR3 has 17 residues. CDR1 is SGHVS, CDR2 FNYEAQ, per germline. This CDR3 is CASRADPGQGSAGELFF. The CDR3, as DNA: TGTGCCAGCAGAGCCGACCCTGGACAGGGGTCAGCCGGGGAGCTGTTTTTT.

This sequence joins TRBV5-4 and TRBJ2-2, with 7 bases lining up with TRBD2. The CDR3 length is 15 residues. Germline V gives CDR1 SGHNT, CDR2 YYREEE (reference sequence). Trimming took 3 bases from V and 5 from J; bases not matched to a gene: 7. The CDR3 region is CASSSGGTRTGELFF. The CDR3 nucleotides read TGTGCCAGCAGCTCCGGGGGGACGAGGACCGGGGAGCTGTTTTTT.

This clone has only a few counts. The CDR3 DNA is TGCGCCAGCAGCTTGGCCGGGGAATACGTCGATGAGCAGTTCTTC. The encoded protein is CASSLAGEYVDEQFF. This chain uses TRBV5-1 with TRBJ2-1, with a weak D call TRBD2 (5 bases). Trimming stripped 0 bases from V and 8 bases from J, with 15 bases between. CDR1 SGHRS and CDR2 YFSETQ come from the germline V gene. The CDR3 loop spans 15 amino acids. Together with reference TRBV5-1 and TRBJ2-1, the CDR3 gives the full variable domain: KAGVTQTPRYLIKTRGQQVTLSCSPISGHRSVSWYQQTPGQGLQFLFEYFSETQRNKGNFPGRFSGRQFSNSRSEMNVSTLELGDSALYLCASSLAGEYVDEQFFGPGTRLTVL.

The rearrangement uses TRBV27 and TRBJ1-4; D possibly corresponds to TRBD1 (6 bases). Looked up from germline, CDR1 is MNHEY and CDR2 is SMNVEV (reference sequence). V shed 5 bases and J shed 5 bases, with 18 bases lying between them. The CDR3 extends over 16 amino acids. CDR3 sequence (DNA): TGTGCCAGCAGTCCCTTTGTGGGCAGGGGAAATGAAAAACTGTTTTTT. Translation gives CASSPFVGRGNEKLFF. Drawing the rest from reference TRBV27 and TRBJ1-4, the complete variable domain is EAQVTQNPRYLITVTGKKLTVTCSQNMNHEYMSWYRQDPGLGLRQIYYSMNVEVTDKGDVPEGYKVSRKEKRNFPLILESPSPNQTSLYFCASSPFVGRGNEKLFFGSGTQLSVL.

This clone was counted once. This chain connects TRBV5-1 to TRBJ1-2; 11 bases are a match to TRBD1. CDR1 and CDR2 (germline): SGHRS, YFSETQ. This CDR3 has 14 amino acids. Trimming took 0 bases from V and 8 from J; bases not matched to a gene: 3. This CDR3 reads CASSLGDRGSGYTF. DNA of the CDR3: TGCGCCAGCAGCTTGGGGGACAGGGGGAGCGGCTACACCTTC.

V gene TRBV9 combines with J gene TRBJ2-2; maybe TRBD2 (6 bases). V was trimmed by 0 bases and J by 4 bases, leaving 13 bases between them. The CDR3 has 16 residues. From germline, CDR1 is SGDLS and CDR2 YYNGEE. CDR3 sequence reads: CASSVVGGVGTGELFF. The CDR3 DNA reads as TGTGCCAGCAGCGTAGTAGGCGGGGTTGGCACCGGGGAGCTGTTTTTT.

V is TRBV20-1 and J is TRBJ1-2; TRBD1 aligns across 8 bases. The CDR3 has 14 amino acids. CDR1 is DFQATT, CDR2 SNEGSKA, per germline (reference sequence). The V gene end was trimmed by 3 bases and the J gene end by 3 bases; junction bases not matched to a gene: 6. Here the CDR3 reads CSASPQGADYGYTF. The CDR3 nucleotides read TGCAGTGCTAGTCCCCAGGGGGCCGACTATGGCTACACCTTC.

The chain combines TRBV7-2 with TRBJ2-1; 7 nucleotides agree with TRBD1. The CDR3 runs to 15 residues. The V gene's germline CDR1 is SGHTA and CDR2 FQGNSA. After removal of 1 base from V and 4 bases from J, the junction contained 4 bases not matched to a gene. The DNA for the CDR3 is TGTGCCAGCAGCTTAGTCAACAGGGGTTACAATGAGCAGTTCTTC. Its protein product is CASSLVNRGYNEQFF.